Listed here is a single T cell receptor beta chain. V lost 3 bases to trimming and J lost 3 bases; unmatched junction nucleotides: 8. The germline V gene encodes CDR1 MGHDK and CDR2 SYGVNS. The CDR3 contains 16 residues. The method was immunoSEQ multiplex PCR; TCRdb's version includes in-frame clones alone and lacks a portion of them. The sample holds fewer than 1.8 million clones, approximately 98.5% seen once. The data belong to a study of shared clonotypes between healthy human individuals. The receptor was derived from a young man in good health. The chain links TRBV25-1 to TRBJ2-1; 7 bases line up with TRBD1. The sequenced sample was naive CD4+ T cells sorted from blood. Sample subset: CD45RA+ positively selected. The CDR3 DNA is TGTGCCAGCAGTGACCCTCGACAGGGAATCTACAATGAGCAGTTCTTC. It specifies CASSDPRQGIYNEQFF.